This T cell receptor (beta chain) was sequenced in a study of OX40 agonist ivuxolimab in advanced cancers. Study findings and constraints: Average numbers of expanded clones were greater in CD8+ T cells than in CD4+.

Regarding this clone: Its antigen remains unknown.

CDR1 is SNHLY, CDR2 FYNNEI, per germline. The CDR3 length is 12 residues. V was pared by 6 bases and J by 6 bases, with 10 bases between. Sequencing was performed with immunoSEQ multiplex PCR; in TCRdb, only in-frame clones are kept and a portion is missing. The data contain just under 20,000 clones, 84% of them seen just once; the ten biggest clones take up around 30%. The gene calls are TRBV2 and TRBJ2-3; D possibly corresponds to TRBD2 (5 bases). The clonotype comes from an adult with an advanced solid tumor such as melanoma, head and neck, liver or kidney cancer. This specimen consisted of CD4+ or CD8+ T cells sorted from blood, obtained in a trial of the OX40 agonist ivuxolimab. CDR3 sequence (DNA): TGTGCCAGCAGGCTGCCGGGGGATACGCAGTATTTT. It yields the protein CASRLPGDTQYF.